These T cell receptor beta chains were read from a single sample in a study of shared clonotypes between healthy human individuals. The assay was immunoSEQ multiplex PCR, and TCRdb's table has in-frame clones only and misses some. The table has 1.5 million to 2.5 million clones, approximately 94% seen once. The sample consisted of naive CD8+ T cells sorted from blood. These receptors came from a young man in good health. Each CDR3 is given with its conserved first and last residue. A D gene is named only where the DNA matches it firmly. Part of the rows lack a size; the others show once, few, many or a class for expanded clones.

V	J	size	D	CDR3	DNA
TRBV7-8	TRBJ2-3	once	NA	CATHQGLNTDTQYF	TGTGCCACCCATCAGGGTCTTAACACAGATACGCAGTATTTT
TRBV6-6	TRBJ1-2	NA	NA	CASSYSTGDGYTF	TGTGCCAGCAGTTACTCGACCGGGGACGGCTACACCTTC
TRBV5-8	TRBJ2-7	NA	NA	CASSLAVKEQYF	TGTGCCAGCAGCTTGGCGGTTAAGGAGCAGTACTTC
TRBV4-1	TRBJ2-7	NA	TRBD1	CASSQVVRTGSSYEQYF	TGCGCCAGCAGCCAAGTCGTAAGGACAGGTTCCTCCTACGAGCAGTACTTC
TRBV13	TRBJ1-2	NA	TRBD1	CASSPAPDREHGYTF	TGTGCCAGCAGCCCCGCACCGGACAGGGAACATGGCTACACCTTC
TRBV13	TRBJ2-4	NA	NA	CASTQGGKNIQYF	TGTGCCAGCACCCAGGGTGGAAAAAACATTCAGTACTTC
TRBV28	TRBJ2-7	NA	TRBD2	CASRDRGGSYEQYF	TGTGCCAGCAGAGACCGGGGGGGCTCATACGAGCAGTACTTC
TRBV19	TRBJ1-1	NA	NA	CASSLQTVNTEAFF	TGTGCCAGTAGTCTCCAGACAGTGAACACTGAAGCTTTCTTT
TRBV11-2	TRBJ2-5	NA	NA	CAVLGPKPSETQYF	TGTGCAGTACTAGGGCCCAAACCCTCCGAGACCCAGTACTTC
TRBV13	TRBJ1-1	NA	NA	CASSVLQGDEAFF	TGTGCCAGCAGCGTATTACAGGGTGATGAAGCTTTCTTT
TRBV7-6	TRBJ2-3	NA	NA	CASSPTIGVGGTDTQYF	TGTGCCAGCAGCCCGACCATCGGCGTAGGTGGAACAGATACGCAGTATTTT
TRBV19	TRBJ1-1	once	NA	CASSIATGAIAEAFF	TGTGCCAGTAGTATAGCGACGGGGGCAATAGCTGAAGCTTTCTTT
TRBV19	TRBJ2-7	NA	TRBD1	CASSIDAGTGGWEQYF	TGTGCCAGTAGTATAGATGCGGGAACAGGGGGCTGGGAGCAGTACTTC
TRBV4-2	TRBJ1-1	NA	NA	CASSQDEGVNTEAFF	TGTGCCAGCAGCCAAGATGAGGGGGTGAACACTGAAGCTTTCTTT
TRBV5-1	TRBJ2-5	NA	NA	CASSPGRVQETQYF	TGCGCCAGCAGCCCGGGTCGGGTGCAAGAGACCCAGTACTTC
TRBV30	TRBJ2-1	NA	NA	CAWSITDEQFF	TGTGCCTGGAGTATCACCGATGAGCAGTTCTTC
TRBV9	TRBJ2-2	NA	NA	CASSVTDTGELFF	TGTGCCAGCAGCGTGACTGACACCGGGGAGCTGTTTTTT
TRBV4-1	TRBJ1-1	NA	NA	CASSQGTQVRAFF	TGCGCCAGCAGCCAAGGGACCCAAGTACGGGCTTTCTTT
TRBV29-1	TRBJ2-7	NA	NA	CSADDSYEQYF	TGCAGCGCGGACGACTCATACGAGCAGTACTTC
TRBV7-9	TRBJ1-2	NA	NA	CASSSARDGGTDHYGYTF	TGTGCCAGCAGCTCAGCCCGGGACGGCGGAACCGATCACTATGGCTACACCTTC
TRBV7-9	TRBJ2-7	NA	TRBD2	CASSLLAGQNYEQYF	TGTGCCAGCAGCTTACTAGCGGGACAAAATTACGAGCAGTACTTC
TRBV15	TRBJ2-3	NA	NA	CATSRDRDTQYF	TGTGCCACCAGCAGGGATCGAGATACGCAGTATTTT
TRBV5-1	TRBJ2-1	NA	TRBD2	CASSLFTGGPDNEQFF	TGCGCCAGCAGCTTGTTCACGGGGGGGCCTGACAATGAGCAGTTCTTC
TRBV7-9	TRBJ2-3	NA	TRBD1	CASSLEAGGADTQYF	TGTGCCAGCAGCTTAGAAGCAGGGGGCGCAGATACGCAGTATTTT
TRBV27	TRBJ2-7	NA	NA	CASSDVGDYEQYF	TGTGCCAGCAGCGACGTGGGGGACTACGAGCAGTACTTC
TRBV6-1	TRBJ2-1	once	NA	CASSRDSLGYNEQFF	TGTGCCAGCAGTCGAGACAGCCTCGGTTACAATGAGCAGTTCTTC
TRBV11-3	TRBJ1-2	NA	TRBD1	CASSLVPGTGVYGYTF	TGTGCCAGCAGCTTAGTTCCCGGGACAGGGGTCTATGGCTACACCTTC
TRBV6-1	TRBJ2-1	NA	TRBD2	CASSVLTSSWGNEQFF	TGTGCCAGCAGTGTTCTGACTAGCTCCTGGGGCAATGAGCAGTTCTTC
TRBV2	TRBJ2-4	NA	NA	CASRQDSGAAIAKNIQYF	TGTGCCAGCAGACAAGACTCAGGGGCGGCTATAGCCAAAAACATTCAGTACTTC
TRBV7-9	TRBJ2-1	once	NA	CASSFQGNEQFF	TGTGCCAGCAGCTTCCAGGGTAATGAGCAGTTCTTC
TRBV4-1	TRBJ1-2	NA	NA	CASSHGQGGGYTF	TGCGCCAGCAGCCACGGGCAGGGAGGTGGCTACACCTTC
TRBV19	TRBJ2-7	NA	NA	CASSPLPGSFGQYF	TGTGCCAGTAGCCCCTTGCCGGGTAGTTTTGGGCAGTACTTC
TRBV6-6	TRBJ2-7	once	NA	CASSYDSYEQYF	TGTGCCAGCAGTTACGATAGTTACGAGCAGTACTTC
TRBV19	TRBJ2-1	NA	TRBD2	CASSIVGGGLYNEQFF	TGTGCCAGTAGTATAGTTGGCGGGGGGCTCTACAATGAGCAGTTCTTC
TRBV5-6	TRBJ2-5	NA	NA	CASSLAGDETQYF	TGTGCCAGCAGCTTGGCGGGTGACGAGACCCAGTACTTC
TRBV6-1	TRBJ2-7	NA	TRBD2	CASSEIGGAGEQYF	TGTGCCAGCAGTGAAATCGGGGGGGCTGGCGAGCAGTACTTC
TRBV5-4	TRBJ2-7	NA	NA	CASSPGSSYEQYF	TGTGCCAGCAGCCCCGGAAGCTCCTACGAGCAGTACTTC
TRBV6-5	TRBJ1-6	NA	NA	CASSYRAGVNSPLHF	TGTGCCAGCAGTTACCGGGCAGGAGTAAATTCACCCCTCCACTTT
TRBV28	TRBJ1-5	NA	NA	CASKPKGPDFNQPQHF	TGTGCCAGCAAACCAAAGGGCCCCGACTTCAATCAGCCCCAGCATTTT
TRBV10-1	TRBJ1-1	NA	NA	CASSEPEPEAFF	TGCGCCAGCAGTGAGCCAGAACCTGAAGCTTTCTTT
TRBV5-4	TRBJ2-1	NA	NA	CASGISGGNEQFF	TGTGCCAGCGGAATCTCAGGTGGGAATGAGCAGTTCTTC
TRBV9	TRBJ2-7	NA	NA	CASSPGGSHEQYF	TGTGCCAGCAGCCCCGGGGGATCCCACGAGCAGTACTTC
TRBV5-6	TRBJ2-3	NA	TRBD2	CASSLTSGAADTQYF	TGTGCCAGCAGCTTGACTAGCGGGGCCGCAGATACGCAGTATTTT
TRBV2	TRBJ2-5	NA	TRBD1	CASSVSGTGQETQYF	TGTGCCAGCAGTGTCTCCGGGACAGGGCAAGAGACCCAGTACTTC
TRBV5-1	TRBJ2-7	NA	NA	CASSLFAGASYEQYF	TGCGCCAGCAGCTTGTTCGCGGGGGCCTCCTACGAGCAGTACTTC
TRBV10-3	TRBJ2-7	NA	TRBD1	CAISGTTGTDSYEQYF	TGTGCCATCAGTGGCACTACCGGGACAGACTCCTACGAGCAGTACTTC
TRBV27	TRBJ1-1	NA	TRBD1	CASSLSLTGMNTEAFF	TGTGCCAGCAGTTTATCACTGACAGGGATGAACACTGAAGCTTTCTTT
TRBV27	TRBJ2-7	NA	TRBD1	CASSPQGDPSYEQYF	TGTGCCAGCAGCCCTCAGGGGGACCCCTCCTACGAGCAGTACTTC
TRBV30	TRBJ1-2	NA	NA	CAWSVGAGYTF	TGTGCCTGGAGTGTAGGGGCTGGCTACACCTTC
TRBV13	TRBJ2-1	once	TRBD2	CASSPKGLAGGSSYNEQFF	TGTGCCAGCAGCCCGAAAGGACTAGCGGGGGGGAGCTCCTACAATGAGCAGTTCTTC
TRBV6-5	TRBJ2-3	NA	NA	CASSYVGADTQYF	TGTGCCAGCAGTTATGTTGGGGCAGATACGCAGTATTTT
TRBV5-6	TRBJ1-2	NA	TRBD1	CASSLGDRGLEGYTF	TGTGCCAGCAGCTTGGGGGACAGGGGGCTTGAGGGCTACACCTTC
TRBV19	TRBJ2-1	few	NA	CASSAYLYNEQFF	TGTGCCAGTAGTGCATACCTGTACAATGAGCAGTTCTTC
TRBV6-5	TRBJ2-5	NA	TRBD1	CASSSGQGPVGTQYF	TGTGCCAGCAGTTCCGGACAGGGGCCAGTGGGGACCCAGTACTTC